This is a list of T cell receptor beta chains from one sample in a study of CD8+CD57+ T cells in acquired aplastic anemia. From the reads, TCRdb called clonotypes with MiXCR, one entry per CDR3 protein. The sample lists approximately 200,000 distinct CDR3 sequences, approximately 60% occurring once. Sequencing was carried out using sorted CD4+, CD8+, or CD8+CD57+ T cells (not recorded which) from PBMCs. Source of these receptors: a human donor in good health. Each CDR3 is given with its conserved first and last residue.

V	J	CDR3
TRBV24-1	TRBJ2-7	CATSGVGGNEQYF
TRBV12-5	TRBJ2-7	CASGLAGHYEQYF
TRBV2	TRBJ2-2	CASSPGRGGTGELFF
TRBV18	TRBJ2-3	CASSPSARRDTQYF
TRBV7-9	TRBJ1-6	CASSLSTGLGNSPLHF
TRBV5-8	TRBJ1-5	CASSLREGRWDQPQHF
TRBV6-1	TRBJ2-2	CASKSGTNTGELFF
TRBV20-1	TRBJ1-6	CSASGQGAENSPLHF
TRBV25-1	TRBJ1-1	CASSDRDTRGTEAFF
TRBV2	TRBJ1-5	CASSEAWSQPQHF
TRBV29-1	TRBJ1-2	CSVESEGGYGYTF
TRBV7-2	TRBJ2-1	CASSLGLAGAGLVNEQFF
TRBV20-1	TRBJ1-1	CSARRQGVQAFF
TRBV20-1	TRBJ2-5	CSARPGQGVEMETQYF
TRBV9	TRBJ2-7	CASSVGGGVTYEQYF
TRBV24-1	TRBJ2-7	CATSATGLDYEQYF
TRBV29-1	TRBJ2-1	CSVANYPGAGANEQFF
TRBV10-3	TRBJ2-1	CAICDLAGDYKEQFF
TRBV6-5	TRBJ2-5	CASRPGQGGETQYF
TRBV19	TRBJ1-2	CASRTGFYGYTF
TRBV15	TRBJ2-7	CATSPGGTYERYF
TRBV20-1	TRBJ2-3	CSARAQSVDTQYF
TRBV15	TRBJ1-5	CATSRDLNRDQPQHF
TRBV6-2/TRBV6-3	TRBJ1-1	CASIEGQVGTEAFF
TRBV12-3/TRBV12-4	TRBJ1-6	CASSFNNSPLHF
TRBV4-2	TRBJ2-2	CASSQDRGTMTGELFF
TRBV29-1	TRBJ1-4	CSVNPLGGNEKLFF
TRBV20-1	TRBJ2-2	CSASGANTGELFF
TRBV7-8	TRBJ1-4	CASSQPTLTRGKLFF
TRBV5-1	TRBJ2-7	CTSSLESSYEQYF
TRBV29-1	TRBJ2-5	CSVDGVEGETQYF
TRBV12-3/TRBV12-4	TRBJ2-7	CASSFPPPLSYEQYF
TRBV2	TRBJ2-3	CASSLNRDTQYF
TRBV12-3/TRBV12-4	TRBJ2-7	CASSLDLGQPYEQYF
TRBV20-1	TRBJ2-7	CSARFDLSNYEQYF
TRBV9	TRBJ2-1	CASSPSGGGQFF
TRBV20-1	TRBJ2-1	CSARDGTSGDYNEQFF
TRBV5-4	TRBJ1-2	CASSLFSPYGYTF
TRBV12-3/TRBV12-4	TRBJ1-3	CANSLGGFSGNTIYF
TRBV9	TRBJ2-1	CASSRGGGYNEQFF
TRBV25-1	TRBJ1-5	CAGSESPGTGSSNQPQHF
TRBV20-1	TRBJ2-5	CSASDPPGLGETQYF
TRBV9	TRBJ2-3	CASSLGEGPVDTQYF
TRBV27	TRBJ2-3	CASKPGQLQYF
TRBV9	TRBJ2-7	CASSPRGSYEQYF
TRBV5-1	TRBJ2-3	CASRAGGADTQYF
TRBV7-2	TRBJ2-7	CASSPGQSGYEQYF
TRBV19	TRBJ2-7	CASSIVGGPHEQYF
TRBV24-1	TRBJ2-2	CATSVAGGTGELFF
TRBV4-1	TRBJ2-7	CASSLIRDMNYEQYF
TRBV6-5	TRBJ2-7	CASSWQPSYEQYF
TRBV24-1	TRBJ2-1	CATSDLGNPDRGLINEQFF
TRBV10-3	TRBJ2-7	CAINPGTAIYEQYF